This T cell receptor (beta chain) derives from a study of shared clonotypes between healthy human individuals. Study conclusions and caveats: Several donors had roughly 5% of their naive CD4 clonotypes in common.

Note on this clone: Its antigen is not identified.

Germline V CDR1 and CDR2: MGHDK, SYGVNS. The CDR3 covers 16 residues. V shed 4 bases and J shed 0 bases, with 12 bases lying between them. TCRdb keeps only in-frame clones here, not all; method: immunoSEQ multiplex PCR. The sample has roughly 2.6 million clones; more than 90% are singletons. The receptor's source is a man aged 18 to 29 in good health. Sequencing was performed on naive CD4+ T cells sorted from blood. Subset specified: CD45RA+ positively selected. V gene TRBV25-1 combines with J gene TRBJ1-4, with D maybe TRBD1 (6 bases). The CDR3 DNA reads TGTGCCAGCAGTGTCACAGGGCGGACAACTAATGAAAAACTGTTTTTT. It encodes CASSVTGRTTNEKLFF.